This TCR beta chain was recovered during a study of cytomegalovirus exposure and HLA in healthy donors. Study-level results: Compared with the roughly 670-donor mean, an Asian-associated ancestry cluster reportedly had fewer N-insertions, according to a later analysis. A later analysis found common viral pathogens apparently linked to several of the most significant clusters. In an earlier analysis, productive rearrangement rates for most beta V segments clustered near 87% or 30%.

A multiplex PCR was run with 60 Vbeta primers and 13 Jbeta primers. The table came from immunoSEQ multiplex PCR; TCRdb's copy has only in-frame clones and leaves some out. The table has approximately 150,000 clones, roughly 80% seen once. A remark on this clone: Its antigen is undetermined.

Trimming shortened V by 0 bases and J by 1 base, and 21 bases separated the two germline ends. The CDR3 runs 19 residues. Per the germline V gene, CDR1 is LGHNA and CDR2 is YSLEER. What was sequenced was PBMCs. The sequence was obtained from a woman aged 25-40 years in good health and CMV-seropositive. The rearrangement joins TRBV4-3 to TRBJ1-1; D may be TRBD1 (6 bases). In nucleotides, the CDR3 is TGCGCCAGCAGCCAAGATTTGTTCTTTCTAGGACAGACGAACACTGAAGCTTTCTTT. Its translation is CASSQDLFFLGQTNTEAFF.